This T cell receptor beta chain comes out of a study of blood T cell repertoires in COVID-19. In Seattle, patients joined the study during active infection and were tracked longitudinally. TCRdb keeps only in-frame clones here, not all; method: immunoSEQ multiplex PCR. The sample holds fewer than 350,000 clones, 80% to 95% seen once. The sequenced sample consisted of peripheral blood. The TCR originated in a woman aged 25 to 39 with COVID-19, enrolled during active disease.

The CDR3 loop reads CSASRQGPLNTEAFF. In nucleotides, the CDR3 is TGCAGTGCTAGTAGACAGGGGCCTTTGAACACTGAAGCTTTCTTT. The gene calls are TRBV20-1 and TRBJ1-1, with TRBD1 matching 8 bases. The CDR3 runs 15 residues. Germline V gene lookup returns CDR1 DFQATT and CDR2 SNEGSKA (reference sequence). Trimming removed 3 bases from V and 0 bases from J; junction bases left unmatched: 6.